The clone carrying this T cell receptor beta chain turned up a few times. Its antigen is not known. Next came a second PCR, run for about 7 to 12 cycles, which used a sample-barcoded 5' primer along with a J-beta primer mix. A template-switch adaptor containing 12 random nucleotides labeled each cDNA molecule. Via MiXCR, TCRdb re-called the 5' RACE reads, giving one row per CDR3 protein. The table has about 640,000 distinct CDR3 sequences, approximately 59% seen once. The data originate from a study of blood T cells in healthy people across ages. The overall study: About one barcoded beta molecule per two T cells came from capture by template switching. Points from the study as a whole: Investigators viewed diversity estimates from one million T cells as underestimates, the study reported.

Roughly 10 milliliters of peripheral blood were drawn from each donor. Germline CDR1 MGHRA, CDR2 YSYEKL. V lost 1 base, J lost 0 bases, and 6 bases stayed unmatched. The length of the CDR3 is 19 residues. Sequencing used blood. The rearrangement uses TRBV4-1 and TRBJ2-6; TRBD1 aligns across 10 bases. This sequence originates from a man aged 60 to 75 in good health. CDR3 region: CASSQAKGQGRSGANVLTF. CDR3 DNA sequence: TGCGCCAGCAGCCAAGCGAAGGGACAGGGGCGCTCTGGGGCCAACGTCCTGACTTTC.